The clone carrying this T cell receptor beta chain was counted between two and nine times. As to time point: patch test 1, 2 weeks after DPC sensitization. This sample's treatment: therapeutic diphenylcyclopropenone sensitization with weekly scalp DPC. Patch tests were applied only after blood draws. This entry belongs to a study of human T cells and chemical hapten exposure. Across the whole study: TCR yields per sample varied mostly from small pooled library volume differences.

V lost 3 bases, J lost 4 bases, and 8 bases lay in between. CDR1 KGHSH and CDR2 LQKENI come from the germline V gene. The CDR3 spans 13 residues. TCRdb used MiXCR to reprocess the RACE reads, holding one entry per CDR3 protein. The sample carries roughly 120,000 distinct CDR3 sequences, 12% recorded once. The clonotype originates from a woman between 50 and 59 years old with alopecia areata. Some clones in this sample may be carry-over from other donors' samples. The material sequenced was whole blood, taken in connection with sensitization to the hapten diphenylcyclopropenone (DPC). V and J are TRBV18 and TRBJ2-3; D unclear. CDR3 protein: CASSPAVPDTQYF. CDR3 sequence (DNA): TGTGCCAGCTCACCCGCTGTCCCAGATACGCAGTATTTT.